The rows below give T cell receptor beta chains drawn from one sample of a study of naive and memory T cell subsets. TCRdb reanalysed the 5' RACE reads using MiXCR and keeps one entry per CDR3 protein. The sample lists roughly 26,000 distinct CDR3 sequences, less than 25% occurring once. Every receptor here comes from a female donor in good health. Each CDR3 is given with its conserved first and last residue. Each record gives: J gene, D gene, clone size, V gene, CDR3 protein, CDR3 DNA. D genes are given only for firm matches. The size field is filled for only some rows; it gives once, few, many or a size class.

TRBJ1-2 | . | few | TRBV6-4 | CASRDHYGYTF | TGTGCCAGCCGGGACCACTATGGCTACACCTTC
TRBJ1-6 | . | medium-sized | TRBV7-2 | CASSPGRAGSSPLHF | TGTGCCAGCAGCCCCGGTAGGGCAGGGTCTTCACCCCTCCACTTT
TRBJ1-2 | . | many | TRBV7-6 | CASSPRPSGNYGYTF | TGTGCCAGCAGCCCGCGCCCATCAGGGAACTATGGCTACACCTTC
TRBJ1-5 | . | many | TRBV7-6 | CASSARGFQPQHF | TGTGCCAGCAGCGCCAGGGGATTTCAGCCCCAGCATTTT
TRBJ1-1 | TRBD1 | . | TRBV29-1 | CSAQGTNTEAFF | TGCAGCGCACAGGGGACGAACACTGAAGCTTTCTTT
TRBJ2-1 | . | many | TRBV4-3 | CASSQEARFSYNEQFF | TGCGCCAGCAGCCAAGAAGCGCGTTTTTCCTACAATGAGCAGTTCTTC
TRBJ2-5 | TRBD2 | medium-sized | TRBV4-3 | CASSQGTSGRVKQETQYF | TGCGCCAGCAGCCAGGGGACTAGCGGGAGGGTAAAGCAAGAGACCCAGTACTTC
TRBJ2-3 | TRBD2 | many | TRBV11-2 | CASSSQTSVTDTQYF | TGTGCCAGCAGCTCACAGACTAGCGTGACAGATACGCAGTATTTT
TRBJ2-3 | TRBD2 | . | TRBV20-1 | CSVPERGVSTDTQYF | TGCAGTGTTCCTGAGCGGGGGGTTAGCACAGATACGCAGTATTTT
TRBJ2-7 | . | many | TRBV30 | CAWSGTGSLYEQYF | TGTGCCTGGAGTGGTACGGGGTCCCTCTACGAGCAGTACTTC
TRBJ1-6 | . | medium-sized | TRBV11-2 | CASSLERGRSYSPLHF | TGTGCCAGCAGCTTAGAAAGGGGTCGTTCGTATTCACCCCTCCACTTT
TRBJ2-3 | . | many | TRBV21-1 | CASSNGRALRTDTQYF | TGTGCCAGCAGCAACGGGAGGGCCCTCAGGACAGATACGCAGTATTTT
TRBJ1-6 | . | many | TRBV7-2 | CASSLEAGAYNSPLHF | TGTGCCAGCAGCTTAGAGGCCGGAGCCTATAATTCACCCCTCCACTTT
TRBJ2-1 | TRBD2 | few | TRBV6-5 | CASSYGGRALNEQFF | TGTGCCAGCAGTTACGGCGGGAGGGCCCTCAATGAGCAGTTCTTC
TRBJ2-7 | . | few | TRBV29-1 | CSVGGHSATLEQYF | TGCAGCGTTGGGGGCCATAGCGCAACTTTGGAGCAGTACTTC
TRBJ2-5 | . | medium-sized | TRBV2 | CASSLGATAQYF | TGTGCCAGCAGTTTAGGAGCAACGGCCCAGTACTTC
TRBJ2-5 | . | many | TRBV5-6 | CASSLTGVETQYF | TGTGCCAGCAGCTTGACGGGAGTCGAGACCCAGTACTTC
TRBJ1-5 | TRBD1 | medium-sized | TRBV6-6 | CASSYQTGDSNQPQHF | TGTGCCAGCAGTTACCAAACAGGGGATAGCAATCAGCCCCAGCATTTT
TRBJ1-2 | TRBD1 | . | TRBV29-1 | CSVPIPPGQGDYGYTF | TGCAGCGTACCAATCCCCCCAGGACAGGGTGACTATGGCTACACCTTC
TRBJ2-6 | . | many | TRBV29-1 | CSVERGREVNVLTF | TGCAGCGTTGAAAGGGGCAGGGAGGTCAACGTCCTGACTTTC
TRBJ1-2 | TRBD1 | few | TRBV10-3 | CAISEGQGYGYTF | TGTGCCATCAGTGAAGGACAGGGGTATGGCTACACCTTC
TRBJ1-1 | . | . | TRBV12-3/TRBV12-4 | CASSLLGGLGINTEAFF | TGTGCCAGCAGTTTATTGGGTGGCTTGGGTATTAACACTGAAGCTTTCTTT
TRBJ2-1 | TRBD2 | . | TRBV20-1 | CSARALAGGVYNEQFF | TGCAGTGCCAGGGCGTTAGCGGGAGGGGTTTACAATGAGCAGTTCTTC
TRBJ1-1 | TRBD1 | few | TRBV7-6 | CASSRAGGPVGTEAFF | TGTGCCAGCAGTCGGGCAGGGGGCCCCGTGGGGACTGAAGCTTTCTTT
TRBJ2-1 | . | . | TRBV28 | CASGGQPNNEQFF | TGTGCCAGCGGCGGACAGCCAAACAATGAGCAGTTCTTC
TRBJ2-6 | . | . | TRBV29-1 | CSVAPYSGANVLTF | TGCAGCGTTGCCCCTTACTCTGGGGCCAACGTCCTGACTTTC
TRBJ1-2 | . | many | TRBV4-1 | CASSQPVRKVDGYTF | TGCGCCAGCAGCCAACCAGTGAGGAAGGTGGATGGCTACACCTTC
TRBJ1-1 | . | few | TRBV20-1 | CSARRARGVTEAFF | TGCAGTGCCAGAAGAGCCCGCGGTGTCACTGAAGCTTTCTTT
TRBJ1-1 | . | many | TRBV5-6 | CASSLGGATEAFF | TGTGCCAGCAGCTTGGGGGGGGCGACTGAAGCTTTCTTT
TRBJ2-1 | . | medium-sized | TRBV2 | CASSEFSPRGNEQFF | TGTGCCAGCAGTGAGTTCTCTCCCCGGGGCAATGAGCAGTTCTTC
TRBJ2-6 | . | . | TRBV7-9 | CASSSGDGSSGANVLTF | TGTGCCAGCAGCTCAGGCGACGGATCCTCTGGGGCCAACGTCCTGACTTTC
TRBJ1-2 | . | many | TRBV6-6 | CASSYLAADYYGYTF | TGTGCCAGCAGTTACCTGGCAGCGGACTACTATGGCTACACCTTC
TRBJ1-1 | TRBD1 | few | TRBV6-5 | CASSPQGREAFF | TGTGCCAGCAGTCCACAGGGGCGAGAAGCTTTCTTT
TRBJ2-7 | . | few | TRBV29-1 | CSVDGPGDSSEYF | TGCAGCGTTGATGGGCCCGGGGATTCGTCGGAGTACTTC
TRBJ2-5 | . | . | TRBV5-1 | CASSLSQETQYF | TGCGCCAGCAGCTTAAGCCAAGAGACCCAGTACTTC
TRBJ1-2 | . | many | TRBV4-3 | CASSQVAAGGLDGYTF | TGCGCCAGCAGCCAAGTTGCCGCGGGAGGCCTGGATGGCTACACCTTC
TRBJ2-7 | . | few | TRBV29-1 | CSVYLSPNYEQYF | TGCAGCGTTTATCTGAGCCCGAACTACGAGCAGTACTTC
TRBJ2-5 | . | . | TRBV6-5 | CASRDVADQETQYF | TGTGCCAGCAGAGACGTAGCGGACCAAGAGACCCAGTACTTC
TRBJ2-7 | . | . | TRBV7-2 | CASSLVQTHEQYF | TGTGCCAGCAGCTTAGTACAGACCCACGAGCAGTACTTC
TRBJ1-5 | . | . | TRBV15 | CATSRDRGSNQPQHF | TGTGCCACCAGCAGAGATCGGGGGAGCAATCAGCCCCAGCATTTT
TRBJ2-5 | . | . | TRBV29-1 | CSARRGASRSETQYF | TGCAGCGCCCGGAGAGGGGCCAGCCGGTCAGAGACCCAGTACTTC
TRBJ2-1 | TRBD2 | medium-sized | TRBV6-5 | CASRLGTSGRNEQFF | TGTGCCAGCAGACTCGGGACTAGCGGGAGGAATGAGCAGTTCTTC
TRBJ1-3 | . | . | TRBV20-1 | CSALDQNTIYF | TGCAGTGCTCTCGACCAAAACACCATATATTTT
TRBJ2-1 | . | . | TRBV6-5 | CASSYLGEPYNEQFF | TGTGCCAGCAGTTACTTGGGGGAGCCCTACAATGAGCAGTTCTTC
TRBJ1-3 | . | . | TRBV10-2 | CASARQLGNTIYF | TGCGCCAGCGCCCGTCAACTCGGAAACACCATATATTTT
TRBJ2-1 | TRBD1 | . | TRBV7-2 | CASSHDRGRENEQFF | TGTGCCAGCAGTCATGACAGGGGGCGCGAAAATGAGCAGTTCTTC
TRBJ1-2 | TRBD1 | many | TRBV20-1 | CSARPVGQGLDGYTF | TGCAGTGCTAGGCCAGTGGGACAGGGGTTAGATGGCTACACCTTC
TRBJ2-4 | . | many | TRBV7-9 | CASSANLGLPLDIQYF | TGTGCCAGCAGCGCAAATCTGGGACTGCCTTTAGACATTCAGTACTTC
TRBJ1-1 | . | . | TRBV6-2/TRBV6-3 | CASSYSAENTEAFF | TGTGCCAGCAGTTACTCGGCAGAGAACACTGAAGCTTTCTTT
TRBJ2-5 | . | many | TRBV29-1 | CSVGAETQYF | TGCAGCGTTGGGGCCGAGACCCAGTACTTC
TRBJ1-1 | TRBD1 | . | TRBV9 | CASSLTGGDANTEAFF | TGTGCCAGCAGCCTCACAGGGGGCGACGCGAACACTGAAGCTTTCTTT
TRBJ2-1 | TRBD2 | many | TRBV7-8 | CASRLGGLAGGYNEQFF | TGTGCCAGCAGGCTAGGAGGGCTAGCGGGAGGATACAATGAGCAGTTCTTC
TRBJ1-1 | TRBD1 | many | TRBV11-2 | CASSDTTGTGMNTEAFF | TGTGCCAGCAGCGACACCACCGGGACAGGGATGAACACTGAAGCTTTCTTT